These 15 T cell receptor beta chains were sequenced from one sample in a study of OX40 agonist ivuxolimab in advanced cancers. Produced via immunoSEQ multiplex PCR; TCRdb's table is partial and in-frame only. The sample records some 85,000 clones, about 88% being singletons. This material consisted of CD4+ or CD8+ T cells sorted from blood, taken in a trial of the OX40 agonist ivuxolimab. The receptors were gathered from an adult with an advanced solid tumor such as melanoma, head and neck, liver or kidney cancer.

The rearrangement links TRBV9 to TRBJ2-1, with 11 bases lining up with TRBD2. Germline V lookup: CDR1 SGDLS, CDR2 YYNGEE. Losses at the gene ends were 4 bases for V and 3 bases for J; bases not matched to a gene: 3. The CDR3 contains 15 residues. The CDR3 protein is CASSPLAGGYNEQFF. The DNA for the CDR3 is TGTGCCAGCAGCCCCCTAGCGGGAGGCTACAATGAGCAGTTCTTC.

The rearrangement links TRBV5-5 to TRBJ1-1; D possibly corresponds to TRBD1 (6 bases). Germline V gene sequence: CDR1 SGHKS, CDR2 YYEKEE (reference sequence). The CDR3 runs 14 residues. V was trimmed by 4 bases and J by 5 bases, leaving 15 bases between them. The CDR3, as DNA: TGTGCCAGCAGCCTTACAGGGTCCGCGACTGAAGCTTTCTTT. Protein product: CASSLTGSATEAFF.

The chain links TRBV27 to TRBJ1-1, with D perhaps TRBD1 (5 bases). The CDR3 has 15 residues. Trimming cost V 6 bases and J 0 bases, with 14 bases left between them. Germline loops: CDR1 MNHEY, CDR2 SMNVEV (reference sequence). The CDR3, as DNA: TGTGCCAGCAGCCGCGCGGCAGGGATGAACACTGAAGCTTTCTTT. Translated: CASSRAAGMNTEAFF.

The chain is built from TRBV30 and TRBJ2-3, with 10 bases identical to TRBD2. Germline V lookup: CDR1 GTSNPN, CDR2 SVGIG (reference sequence). V lost 5 bases, J lost 3 bases, and 8 bases stayed unmatched. The CDR3 consists of 15 residues. Here the CDR3 DNA reads TGTGCCTGGTCGGGAGCGGGGGGGCCGACAGATACGCAGTATTTT. It codes for CAWSGAGGPTDTQYF.

The chain links TRBV18 to TRBJ1-1; TRBD1 aligns across 7 bases. Germline CDR1 and CDR2: KGHSH and LQKENI. The V and J ends lost 4 bases and 6 bases, in that order; junction bases with no gene match: 8. This CDR3 is 14 amino acids long. This CDR3 is CASSLENRGAEAFF. Written as DNA, the CDR3 is TGTGCCAGCTCACTAGAGAACAGGGGCGCTGAAGCTTTCTTT. Together with reference TRBV18 and TRBJ1-1, the CDR3 gives the full variable domain: NAGVMQNPRHLVRRRGQEARLRCSPMKGHSHVYWYRQLPEEGLKFMVYLQKENIIDESGMPKERFSAEFPKEGPSILRIQQVVRGDSAAYFCASSLENRGAEAFFGQGTRLTVV.

J is TRBJ2-7 and V is TRBV27; tentative D call: TRBD2 (6 bases). V gave up 3 bases and J gave up 1 base, with 7 bases separating them. CDR3 length: 13 amino acids. Per the germline V gene, CDR1 is MNHEY and CDR2 is SMNVEV (reference sequence). For the CDR3, the DNA is TGTGCCAGCAGTTTTCGGGGGTCCTACGAGCAGTACTTC. Translation gives CASSFRGSYEQYF.

This chain connects TRBV10-3 to TRBJ2-1; 7 bases are shared with TRBD2. The CDR3 contains 16 residues. Germline V gives CDR1 ENHRY, CDR2 SYGVKD. After removal of 2 bases from V and 4 bases from J, the junction contained 8 bases not matched to a gene. The CDR3 here is CAISEPRDYVYNEQFF. As DNA, the CDR3 is TGTGCCATCAGTGAGCCGCGGGACTATGTTTACAATGAGCAGTTCTTC.

The V and J genes are TRBV10-3 and TRBJ1-3; D ambiguous. V gave up 3 bases and J gave up 0 bases, with 9 bases separating them. CDR1 is ENHRY, CDR2 SYGVKD, per germline. The CDR3 consists of 15 residues. The CDR3 is CAISEFQFSGNTIYF. DNA of the CDR3: TGTGCCATCAGTGAATTTCAGTTCTCTGGAAACACCATATATTTT.

The J gene is TRBJ1-2, the V gene TRBV7-2; TRBD1 is a possible D gene (6 bases). Germline-derived CDR1 and CDR2 are SGHTA and FQGNSA. CDR3 length: 16 residues. V lost 4 bases, J lost 4 bases, and 19 bases lay in between. CDR3 in amino acids: CASSSKSTGAVYGYTF. In DNA, the CDR3 is TGTGCCAGCAGCTCAAAATCGACAGGAGCGGTCTATGGCTACACCTTC.

The V call is TRBV5-1, the J call TRBJ2-1, with unresolved D. Germline V CDR1 and CDR2: SGHRS, YFSETQ. The CDR3 has 15 amino acids. V lost 2 bases to trimming and J lost 10 bases, with 19 bases between them. The CDR3 DNA reads TGCGCCAGCAGCTTCCGGCCCAACGTCGATGGGGAGCAGTTCTTC. Residues: CASSFRPNVDGEQFF.

The chain is built from TRBV11-3 and TRBJ1-1; D not certain. In germline, CDR1 is SGHNT, CDR2 YENEEA. The CDR3 is 13 residues long. V lost 4 bases, J lost 1 base, and 7 bases lay in between. The CDR3 DNA follows: TGTGCCAGCAGCTCGCTGGGGAACACTGAAGCTTTCTTT. Residues: CASSSLGNTEAFF.

The V and J genes are TRBV4-2 and TRBJ1-4; D is possibly TRBD1 (5 bases). The V end lost 4 bases, the J end lost 8 bases, and 14 bases lay between the germline ends. Germline assignment: CDR1 LGHNA and CDR2 YNFKEQ. The CDR3 contains 14 residues. The CDR3 DNA follows: TGTGCCAGCAGCCCCGGAGAGGGGCAAGAAAAACTGTTTTTT. Its translation is CASSPGEGQEKLFF.

This clone was detected once. This chain uses TRBV14 with TRBJ2-5; D is ambiguous. With 1 base removed from V and 5 bases from J, the gap between germline ends came to 5 bases. The germline gives CDR1 SGHDN, CDR2 FVKESK. There are 12 residues in the CDR3. Written as DNA, the CDR3 is TGTGCCAGCAGCCAAGTCCGGGAGACCCAGTACTTC. The encoded protein is CASSQVRETQYF.

This chain connects TRBV5-1 to TRBJ1-2; D gene unclear. From germline, CDR1 is SGHRS and CDR2 YFSETQ. The CDR3 has 14 amino acids. V dropped 4 bases and J dropped 3 bases, with 13 bases sitting between them. The CDR3 DNA follows: TGCGCCAGCAGCAGGGCCTCGCGGGACTATGGCTACACCTTC. This translates into CASSRASRDYGYTF.

The rearrangement uses TRBV11-3 and TRBJ2-2; 13 positions match TRBD2. V gave up 1 base and J gave up 1 base; unmatched junction bases: 6. Germline assignment: CDR1 SGHNT and CDR2 YENEEA. The length of the CDR3 is 19 residues. CDR3 nucleotides: TGTGCCAGCAGCTTAGGAACTAGCGGGAGGGCCTGGAACACCGGGGAGCTGTTTTTT. Translated: CASSLGTSGRAWNTGELFF.